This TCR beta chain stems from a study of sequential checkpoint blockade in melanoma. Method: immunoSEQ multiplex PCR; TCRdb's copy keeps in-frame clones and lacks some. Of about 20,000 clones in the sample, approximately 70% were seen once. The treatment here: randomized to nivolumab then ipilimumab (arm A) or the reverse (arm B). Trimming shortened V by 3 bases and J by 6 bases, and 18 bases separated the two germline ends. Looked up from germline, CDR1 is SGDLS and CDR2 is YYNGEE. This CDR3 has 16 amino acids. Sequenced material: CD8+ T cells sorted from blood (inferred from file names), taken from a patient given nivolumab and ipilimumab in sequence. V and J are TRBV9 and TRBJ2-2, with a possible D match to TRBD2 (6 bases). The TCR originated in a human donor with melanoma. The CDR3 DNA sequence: TGTGCCAGCAGCGCTGGGGCGGGGAGGTGGCCCGGGGAGCTGTTTTTT. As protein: CASSAGAGRWPGELFF.